Listed below are T cell receptor beta chains from one sample, sequenced in a study of T cells in Graves' hyperthyroidism and ophthalmopathy. TCRdb redid the calling of the multiplex PCR reads with MiXCR, one entry per CDR3 protein. The sample lists about 360,000 distinct CDR3 sequences, 25% occurring once. The specimen sequenced was blood. These TCRs come from a man aged 45-65 years with Graves' hyperthyroidism. CDR3s include the opening cysteine and the closing phenylalanine or tryptophan. Fields, in order: CDR3 DNA, CDR3 protein, V gene, clone size, J gene, D gene. A D gene is named only where the DNA matches it firmly. A clone size is listed for some rows: how often the clone was seen (once, few, many), or a class if it is expanded.

TGTGCCTGGAGTAGGACAGGGGGCGTAGCTGAAGCTTTCTTT	CAWSRTGGVAEAFF	TRBV30	-	TRBJ1-1	TRBD1
TGTGCCAGCAGGGGGACAGCAGAATACGAGCAGTACTTC	CASRGTAEYEQYF	TRBV6-2/TRBV6-3	few	TRBJ2-7	TRBD1
TGTGCCAGCAGCTTAGGACGGCGGGTAGACGAGCAGTACTTC	CASSLGRRVDEQYF	TRBV7-9	many	TRBJ2-7	-
TGTGCCAGCAGCCGAACTAGCGGGGTCCTCTACGAGCAGTACTTC	CASSRTSGVLYEQYF	TRBV7-3	-	TRBJ2-7	TRBD2
TGTGCCAGCAGCTTATCGTCCAACAATCAGCCCCAGCATTTT	CASSLSSNNQPQHF	TRBV7-3	-	TRBJ1-5	-
TGTGCCAGCAGTTACGAGGACAGGGGTTCCTACGAGCAGTACTTC	CASSYEDRGSYEQYF	TRBV6-2/TRBV6-3	-	TRBJ2-7	TRBD1
TGTGCCAGCAGCATTCCAGGGGGGCCCCCCGAAGCTTTCTTT	CASSIPGGPPEAFF	TRBV7-2	-	TRBJ1-1	TRBD1
TGTGCCAGCAGTTCCCCCGGCGGGAGGGCCTACAATGAGCAGTTCTTC	CASSSPGGRAYNEQFF	TRBV28	many	TRBJ2-1	TRBD2
TGTGCCAGCACAACAGACTCTGGGGCCAACGTCCTGACTTTC	CASTTDSGANVLTF	TRBV2	few	TRBJ2-6	-
TGCGCCAGCAGCTTGGAAGAAAGAGGGACCCAGTACTTC	CASSLEERGTQYF	TRBV5-1	-	TRBJ2-5	-
TGTGCCAGCAGCTTACTCGCATTCGTCGGTTCCAAAAACATTCAGTACTTC	CASSLLAFVGSKNIQYF	TRBV7-9	few	TRBJ2-4	-
TGTGCCAGCAGTTACGGGGCAGGGGCCCTCTCTTTC	CASSYGAGALSF	TRBV6-9	-	TRBJ2-6	-
TGCAGTGCTAGTGGGATGAACGTCGAGACCCAGTACTTC	CSASGMNVETQYF	TRBV20-1	few	TRBJ2-5	-
TGTGCCAGCAGTGAAAGGTGGGGGGGAGGAGGATTCACAGATACGCAGTATTTT	CASSERWGGGGFTDTQYF	TRBV2	many	TRBJ2-3	TRBD2
TGCGCCAGCGGATTTAAGCGGGAAGACGAGCAGTACTTC	CASGFKREDEQYF	TRBV5-1	-	TRBJ2-7	TRBD2
TGCAGCGTTGAAGAGAGTGGAAGGTATGAGCAGTTCTTC	CSVEESGRYEQFF	TRBV29-1	-	TRBJ2-1	-
TGTGCCAGCAGCCAAGATGCCTGGGGGGATCTTGAGACCCAGTACTTC	CASSQDAWGDLETQYF	TRBV3-1	many	TRBJ2-5	-
TGTGCCAGCAGTGTAACGGGAGTCAGCAATGAGCAGTTCTTC	CASSVTGVSNEQFF	TRBV6-4	-	TRBJ2-1	-
TGTGCCAGCAGTACTCAGGGGAGTCAGCCCCAGCATTTT	CASSTQGSQPQHF	TRBV27	-	TRBJ1-5	-
TGTGCCACCAGCAGCACTCGTCGACTAGGATCCTACGAGCAGTACTTC	CATSSTRRLGSYEQYF	TRBV15	once	TRBJ2-7	-
TGTGCCAGCAGCTTAAGCGGGGTATCCGGGGAGCTGTTTTTT	CASSLSGVSGELFF	TRBV7-3	-	TRBJ2-2	-
TGTGCCAGCAGCCAGACACAGACCTTCGGGGATACGCAGTATTTT	CASSQTQTFGDTQYF	TRBV3-1	few	TRBJ2-3	-
TGTGCCAGCAGCTTAGTAATGCAGGGCTACGAGCAGTACTTC	CASSLVMQGYEQYF	TRBV11-2	many	TRBJ2-7	-
TGTGCCAGCAGCTTAGGACTAGAGAGCACAGATACGCAGTATTTT	CASSLGLESTDTQYF	TRBV11-2	many	TRBJ2-3	-
TGTGCCAGCAGTGTAAGGACCTTTAGGGGAAGGGACAATGAGCAGTTCTTC	CASSVRTFRGRDNEQFF	TRBV6-1	-	TRBJ2-1	-
TGTGCCAGCAGCTTAGCGGTCAGTCAAGAGACCCAGTACTTC	CASSLAVSQETQYF	TRBV7-9	few	TRBJ2-5	-
TGTGCCAGCAGTCTCCAGACAGGGATAATGGATGAGCAGTTCTTC	CASSLQTGIMDEQFF	TRBV6-1	-	TRBJ2-1	TRBD1
TGCGCCAGCAGCTTCTCCCCACCGGGGCAGTTCTTC	CASSFSPPGQFF	TRBV5-1	many	TRBJ2-1	-
TGTGCCAGCAGTTTCGGCGCAGGGGGAGTTGAGCAGTTCTTC	CASSFGAGGVEQFF	TRBV12-3/TRBV12-4	-	TRBJ2-1	TRBD1
TGCAGTGCTAGGTCACGACAGGGGATCCCTGAAGCTTTCTTT	CSARSRQGIPEAFF	TRBV20-1	few	TRBJ1-1	TRBD1
TGCGCCAGCAGCCTACAGGTGCCCACAGATACGCAGTATTTT	CASSLQVPTDTQYF	TRBV5-1	-	TRBJ2-3	-
TGTGCCAGCACTCCTGGGGGGACTAGCTCCCGGGTGCGGTTCTTC	CASTPGGTSSRVRFF	TRBV28	many	TRBJ2-1	TRBD2
TGTGCCACCAGCAGAGCTGAGGACGAGCAGTACTTC	CATSRAEDEQYF	TRBV15	few	TRBJ2-7	-
TGTGCCAGCAGTTTAATACAGAGCTCTGGAAACACCATATATTTT	CASSLIQSSGNTIYF	TRBV12-3/TRBV12-4	once	TRBJ1-3	-
TGTGCCAGCAGGATGACAGGGTCTAACTATGGCTACACCTTC	CASRMTGSNYGYTF	TRBV6-2/TRBV6-3	many	TRBJ1-2	TRBD1
TGTGCCAGCAGCTTAGCGAGTCAGAAGCCAATGAACACTGAAGCTTTCTTT	CASSLASQKPMNTEAFF	TRBV7-2	few	TRBJ1-1	-
TGTGCCAGTAGTTGGGACAGGGGGCCAGGAGGCTACACCTTC	CASSWDRGPGGYTF	TRBV19	-	TRBJ1-2	TRBD1
TGTGCCAGCAGTTACCCCTCTTACGAGCAGTACTTC	CASSYPSYEQYF	TRBV6-2/TRBV6-3	few	TRBJ2-7	-
TGTGCCAGCAGTCTCAGCCCATCGGGCAATCAGCCCCAGCATTTT	CASSLSPSGNQPQHF	TRBV6-1	few	TRBJ1-5	-
TGTGCCGTCCTCGAGAGGTATACCGAGACCCAGTACTTC	CAVLERYTETQYF	TRBV3-1	few	TRBJ2-5	-
TGTGCCAGCAGTGCCACTACCGGGAACATAGGTTACGAGCAGTACTTC	CASSATTGNIGYEQYF	TRBV28	many	TRBJ2-7	-
TGCAGTGCTAGTCCCCAAAGGGCCTACAATGAGCAGTTCTTC	CSASPQRAYNEQFF	TRBV20-1	-	TRBJ2-1	-
TGTGCCAGCAGCGTACTAGATTATGAGCAGTTCTTC	CASSVLDYEQFF	TRBV9	-	TRBJ2-1	-
TGCAGTGCTCGATCGACCGGGACAGGGAGCTACGAGCAGTACTTC	CSARSTGTGSYEQYF	TRBV20-1	many	TRBJ2-7	TRBD1
TGTGCCAGCAGCCTGGACTTCCGGTACTACAATGAGCAGTTCTTC	CASSLDFRYYNEQFF	TRBV6-2/TRBV6-3	few	TRBJ2-1	-
TGTGCCAGCACCCCATCGACAGGCACAGATACGCAGTATTTT	CASTPSTGTDTQYF	TRBV27	many	TRBJ2-3	-
TGTGCCTGGAGTGCTAACAATGAGCAGTTCTTC	CAWSANNEQFF	TRBV30	many	TRBJ2-1	-
TGCGCCAGCAGCTTGGGAGGGCAGGCTACGCAGTATTTT	CASSLGGQATQYF	TRBV5-1	-	TRBJ2-3	-
TGCAGTGCGAGAACGCAGGGAAGCTCCTACGAGCAGTACTTC	CSARTQGSSYEQYF	TRBV20-1	-	TRBJ2-7	-
TGTGCCAGCAGACCCACAGGGGTCAATCAGCCCCAGCATTTT	CASRPTGVNQPQHF	TRBV6-1	-	TRBJ1-5	TRBD1
TGCAGTGCCGCTCCGAGGGTACGAAATGAGCAGTTCTTC	CSAAPRVRNEQFF	TRBV20-1	-	TRBJ2-1	-
TGTGCCAGCAGGCTGGGCAGGCGAGAAAATGAGCAGTTCTTC	CASRLGRRENEQFF	TRBV12-3/TRBV12-4	many	TRBJ2-1	-
TGTGCCAGCAGCCAATTCCACAGGGGGAAGAGTGGCTACACCTTC	CASSQFHRGKSGYTF	TRBV3-1	many	TRBJ1-2	TRBD1
TGCAGTGCTAGATTGCCTAGCGGGAGTAACGAGCTGTACTTC	CSARLPSGSNELYF	TRBV20-1	-	TRBJ2-7	TRBD2
TGTGCCAGCAGCCTTAGCCCGGGATGGGAAGAGACCCAGTACTTC	CASSLSPGWEETQYF	TRBV7-8	many	TRBJ2-5	-